The sequence of this TCR beta chain was determined in a study of CD4 T cells in relation to SARS-CoV-2 and coronaviruses. Study as a whole: TCR beta CDR3s were sequenced after approximately 11-day antigen culture of PBMCs.

Sorted naive or memory CD4+ cells met CEF peptides for 9 to 11 days. After removal of 8 bases from V and 1 base from J, the junction contained 4 bases not matched to a gene. There are 14 residues in the CDR3. Looked up from germline, CDR1 is LGHNA and CDR2 is YNFKEQ. Notes on the study in general: In about 65% of donors, memory CD4+ clonotypes crossrecognized SARS-CoV-2 and at least one common cold coronavirus spike. SARS-CoV-2-driven expansion was significantly weaker in crossreactive than monoreactive clones.

Some clones are missing from TCRdb's copy, which holds only in-frame ones; the method was immunoSEQ multiplex PCR. The sample includes some 40,000 clones, 77% of them seen just once. A word on this clone: Its specificity is unknown.

This TCR came from an adult with COVID-19. V gene TRBV4-2 combines with J gene TRBJ2-3, with 9 positions matching TRBD2. Input material: memory CD4+ T cells from PBMCs, cultured in vitro. This CDR3 reads CASGTSLGTDTQYF. The CDR3 region has the DNA TGTGCCAGCGGGACTAGCCTCGGCACAGATACGCAGTATTTT.